This T cell receptor beta chain was obtained from a study of T-cell reconstitution after alpha-beta-depleted transplantation in children. Study observations and caveats: High day-60 TCRbeta diversity in some patients came from surviving recipient T cells and thymic progenitors. From newly produced T cells came most of the T-cell counts and diversity one year after transplant.

Concerning this clonotype itself: Its antigen is unknown.

Preparation of the TCRbeta library was carried out with unique molecular identifiers. MiXCR was run by TCRdb on the PCR reads, yielding one entry per CDR3 protein. The table includes about 830,000 distinct CDR3 sequences, around 17% detected once. The CDR3 has 14 amino acids. Germline V CDR1 and CDR2: SGHRS, YFSETQ. J lost 6 bases, V lost 2 bases, and 5 bases had no gene match. The specimen comprised PBMCs, mostly from graft donor cells, sampled 360 days after TCRalphabeta/CD19-depleted stem cell transplant. This clonotype was sampled from a male patient younger than 18 who had a stem cell transplant for acute lymphoblastic leukemia, so the T cells may come from the graft donor. The gene calls are TRBV5-1 and TRBJ2-7, with 10 bases aligning to TRBD2. This CDR3 reads CASSLLSGRFEQYF. DNA of the CDR3: TGCGCCAGCAGCTTACTTAGCGGGAGGTTCGAGCAGTACTTC.